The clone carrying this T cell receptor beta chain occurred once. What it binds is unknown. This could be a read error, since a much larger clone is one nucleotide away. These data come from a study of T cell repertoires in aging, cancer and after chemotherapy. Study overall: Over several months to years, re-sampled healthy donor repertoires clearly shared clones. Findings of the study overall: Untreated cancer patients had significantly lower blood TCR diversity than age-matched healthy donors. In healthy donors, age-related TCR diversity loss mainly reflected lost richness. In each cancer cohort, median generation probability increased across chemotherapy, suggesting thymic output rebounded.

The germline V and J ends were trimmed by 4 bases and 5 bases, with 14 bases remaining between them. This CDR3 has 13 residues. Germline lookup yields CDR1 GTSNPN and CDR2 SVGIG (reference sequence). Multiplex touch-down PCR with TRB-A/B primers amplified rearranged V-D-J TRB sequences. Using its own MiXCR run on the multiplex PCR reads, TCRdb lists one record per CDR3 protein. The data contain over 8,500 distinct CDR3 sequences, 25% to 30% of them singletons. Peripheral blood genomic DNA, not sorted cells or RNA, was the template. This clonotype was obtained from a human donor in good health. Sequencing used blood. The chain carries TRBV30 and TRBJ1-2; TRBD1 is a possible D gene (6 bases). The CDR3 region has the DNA TGTGCCTGGATATCGGGGGGCCCATATGGCTACACCTTC. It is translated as CAWISGGPYGYTF.